The 24 T cell receptor beta chains below come from one sample, sequenced in a study of CD8+CD57+ T cells in acquired aplastic anemia. CDR3 and TCR beta VDJ profiling relied on a genomic DNA template. TCRdb passed the reads through MiXCR, listing each CDR3 protein once. The sample lists roughly 500,000 distinct CDR3 sequences, about a third occurring once. Those patients picked for sequencing had displayed CD8+CD57+ cell expansion on flow cytometry. The specimen sequenced was sorted CD4+, CD8+, or CD8+CD57+ T cells (not recorded which) from PBMCs. The receptors were sampled from a human donor with aplastic anemia.

CDR3 in amino acids: CSASTESSYNEQFF. The CDR3 bases are TGCAGTGCCAGTACTGAAAGCTCCTACAATGAGCAGTTCTTC. This chain joins TRBV20-1 and TRBJ2-1; D remains ambiguous. The CDR3 length is 14 residues. Germline lookup yields CDR1 DFQATT and CDR2 SNEGSKA (reference sequence). Trimming took off 6 bases at V and 0 bases at J, with 12 bases between the two ends.

Note on this clonotype: A single base separates this from a much larger clone, so it may be a read error. The chain joins TRBV7-6 to TRBJ1-1; D is unresolved. This CDR3 is built from 12 residues. The V gene's germline CDR1 is SGHVS and CDR2 FNYEAQ. CDR3 residues: CANSSENTEAFF. CDR3 bases: TGTGCCAACAGCTCGGAGAACACTGAAGCTTTCTTT.

In its sample, this clonotype was seen many times. V and J are TRBV6-5 and TRBJ1-2, with D unresolved. The CDR3 is 14 amino acids. Trimming shortened V by 0 bases and J by 4 bases, and 9 bases separated the two germline ends. Germline CDR1 and CDR2: MNHEY and SVGAGI. The CDR3 sequence is CASSYSDARYGYTF. Written as DNA, the CDR3 is TGTGCCAGCAGTTACTCGGACGCTCGCTATGGCTACACCTTC.

This clonotype was detected only a few times. The chain carries TRBV6-1 and TRBJ1-3, with D possibly being TRBD1 (6 bases). Looked up from germline, CDR1 is MNHNS and CDR2 is SASEGT. Trimming took off 4 bases at V and 0 bases at J, with 13 bases between the two ends. This CDR3 is 16 amino acids long. The CDR3 region has the DNA TGTGCCAGCAGTGGCGGACAGTCTTCCTCTGGAAACACCATATATTTT. Translated, it gives CASSGGQSSSGNTIYF.

As for this clonotype: One junction end does not reproduce the germline sequence, and a read error may be involved. The V and J genes are TRBV19 and TRBJ1-5; maybe TRBD1 (5 bases). The CDR3 consists of 16 residues. Germline CDR1 reads LNHDA; CDR2 reads SQIVND (reference sequence). CDR3 bases: TGTGCCGGTAGTATGCTGGCAGGGAATAGCAATCAGCCCCAGCATTTT. It is translated as CAGSMLAGNSNQPQHF.

The V gene is TRBV15, the J gene TRBJ1-2; no clear D. Trimming took 0 bases from V and 0 from J, leaving 11 bases between them. Germline CDR1 LNHNV, CDR2 YYDKDF (reference sequence). The length of the CDR3 is 16 residues. The chain's CDR3 is CATSREPGSTNYGYTF. The CDR3 DNA reads as TGTGCCACCAGCAGAGAGCCGGGATCAACTAACTATGGCTACACCTTC. Based on the CDR3 plus reference TRBV15 and TRBJ1-2, the full variable domain is DAMVIQNPRYQVTQFGKPVTLSCSQTLNHNVMYWYQQKSSQAPKLLFHYYDKDFNNEADTPDNFQSRRPNTSFCFLDIRSPGLGDTAMYLCATSREPGSTNYGYTFGSGTRLTVV.

The gene calls are TRBV6-1 and TRBJ1-6, with 7 bases aligning to TRBD1. J gave up 0 bases and V 4 bases, and 3 bases lay outside the gene matches. This CDR3 has 16 residues. Per germline, CDR1 MNHNS and CDR2 SASEGT. The CDR3 region is CASSGDSNSYNSPLHF. CDR3 sequence (DNA): TGTGCCAGCAGTGGGGACAGCAACTCCTATAATTCACCCCTCCACTTT.

As concerns this clonotype: A much larger clone sits a single nucleotide away, making a read error possible. The V and J genes are TRBV15 and TRBJ2-3; maybe TRBD2 (6 bases). The CDR3 is 16 residues long. CDR1 and CDR2 (germline): LNHNV, YYDKDF (reference sequence). CDR3 in amino acids: CATSRDSRGSTDMQYF. CDR3 DNA: TGTGCCACCAGCAGAGATTCGCGGGGATCCACAGATATGCAGTATTTT.

The chain links TRBV9 to TRBJ1-5, with D tentatively TRBD1 (5 bases). V was trimmed by 0 bases and J by 4 bases, leaving 17 bases between them. CDR3 length: 17 residues. Looked up from germline, CDR1 is SGDLS and CDR2 is YYNGEE. The CDR3 DNA reads as TGTGCCAGCAGCGTAGGAGACTCCGGGGCTAGAAATCAGCCCCAGCATTTT. This translates into CASSVGDSGARNQPQHF.

Many counts were recorded for this clonotype. V and J are TRBV7-6 and TRBJ1-2; TRBD1 is a possible D gene (5 bases). The germline V gene encodes CDR1 SGHVS and CDR2 FNYEAQ. The CDR3 has 14 residues. Trimming shortened V by 4 bases and J by 8 bases, and 17 bases separated the two germline ends. This chain's CDR3 is CASSSDRGPGGYTF. CDR3 bases: TGTGCCAGCAGCTCCGATCGGGGCCCGGGAGGCTACACCTTC.

This clonotype showed up just a few times. The rearrangement links TRBV12-3 or TRBV12-4 to TRBJ2-7; TRBD1 matches 9 bases. This CDR3 has 14 amino acids. Trimming took 5 bases from V and 7 from J; bases not matched to a gene: 9. The CDR3 DNA reads TGTGCCAGCAGTCCCGGGACAGGGCTACGGGAGCAGTACTTC. Protein: CASSPGTGLREQYF.

This clonotype was detected ten times or more. Germline and junction disagree at one end, which may indicate a read error. This chain joins TRBV19 and TRBJ1-2; the match to TRBD1 covers 9 bases. CDR1 and CDR2 (germline): LNHDA, SQIVND (reference sequence). This CDR3 contains 15 residues. DNA for the CDR3: TGTGCCAGTAGTTTAGATCCGGGACAGGGTATTGGCTACACCTTC. It encodes CASSLDPGQGIGYTF.

This chain connects TRBV6-1 to TRBJ1-2, with 7 bases identical to TRBD1. Germline loops: CDR1 MNHNS, CDR2 SASEGT. V lost 11 bases, J lost 9 bases, and 12 bases stayed unmatched. This CDR3 region has 12 residues. The CDR3 is CAAGEGARSYTF. The CDR3 DNA is TGTGCCGCGGGGGAGGGGGCGCGTAGCTACACCTTC.

This clonotype was observed a handful of times. The J gene is TRBJ1-2, the V gene TRBV5-1, with TRBD1 identical over 7 bases. This CDR3 comprises 15 residues. V lost 4 bases and J lost 5; bases outside the gene matches: 11. The V gene's germline CDR1 is SGHRS and CDR2 YFSETQ. The CDR3 is CASSPGDRELYGYTF. The CDR3, as DNA: TGCGCCAGCAGCCCTGGGGACAGAGAATTATATGGCTACACCTTC. Variable domain in full (rest from reference TRBV5-1 and TRBJ1-2): KAGVTQTPRYLIKTRGQQVTLSCSPISGHRSVSWYQQTPGQGLQFLFEYFSETQRNKGNFPGRFSGRQFSNSRSEMNVSTLELGDSALYLCASSPGDRELYGYTFGSGTRLTVV.

The J gene is TRBJ2-3, the V gene TRBV7-3; D perhaps matches TRBD2 (7 bases). The ends were cut back, 5 bases at V and 4 bases at J, with 16 bases in the middle. The germline CDR1 and CDR2 sequences are SGHTA and FQGTGA. The length of the CDR3 is 15 residues. The CDR3 here is CASSLRGRGSDTQYF. The CDR3 DNA reads as TGTGCCAGCAGCCTAAGGGGGAGGGGGTCAGATACGCAGTATTTT. The variable domain in full, completed from reference TRBV7-3 and TRBJ2-3, reads GAGVSQTPSNKVTEKGKYVELRCDPISGHTALYWYRQSLGQGPEFLIYFQGTGAADDSGLPNDRFFAVRPEGSVSTLKIQRTERGDSAVYLCASSLRGRGSDTQYFGPGTRLTVL.

The V and J genes are TRBV5-1 and TRBJ1-5; 8 nucleotides align to TRBD1. Germline assignment: CDR1 SGHRS and CDR2 YFSETQ. This CDR3 region has 16 residues. Unmatched junction bases numbered 9, after V lost 7 bases and J lost 0 bases. CDR3 nucleotide sequence: TGCGCCAGCCGACCCGACAGGGGCCATAGCAATCAGCCCCAGCATTTT. Its protein is CASRPDRGHSNQPQHF.

The chain links TRBV6-1 to TRBJ1-5; tentatively, D is TRBD1 (5 bases). CDR3 length equals 15 residues. Germline loops: CDR1 MNHNS, CDR2 SASEGT. V lost 2 bases, J lost 0 bases, and 8 bases lay in between. CDR3 DNA: TGTGCCAGCAGTGAATTCCAGGGTAGCAATCAGCCCCAGCATTTT. It specifies CASSEFQGSNQPQHF.

This clonotype was counted a few times. The chain is built from TRBV7-9 and TRBJ2-1; D is perhaps TRBD2 (5 bases). Germline values: CDR1 SEHNR, CDR2 FQNEAQ (reference sequence). The CDR3 sequence is 14 residues long. The germline V and J ends were trimmed by 5 bases and 3 bases, with 11 bases remaining between them. CDR3 residues: CASSPLAGYNEQFF. The CDR3 coding sequence is TGTGCCAGCAGCCCCCTAGCCGGCTACAATGAGCAGTTCTTC.

This clonotype was detected a few times. V and J are TRBV12-3 or TRBV12-4 and TRBJ1-1, with a weak D call TRBD1 (5 bases). CDR3 size: 14 residues. Trimming shortened V by 5 bases and J by 5 bases, and 15 bases separated the two germline ends. The CDR3, as DNA: TGTGCCAGCAGTCTGTCGTCGGGGCAAACTGAAGCTTTCTTT. Encoded protein: CASSLSSGQTEAFF.

This clonotype appeared many times. V and J are TRBV19 and TRBJ1-1; no clear D gene. Germline lookup yields CDR1 LNHDA and CDR2 SQIVND (reference sequence). The V and J ends lost 0 bases and 1 base respectively, with 12 bases between them. There are 16 residues in the CDR3. The CDR3 sequence: CASSIDQVRRNTEAFF. The CDR3 DNA reads as TGTGCCAGTAGTATAGATCAGGTCAGGCGGAACACTGAAGCTTTCTTT.

As concerns this clonotype: Lacking the conserved final phenylalanine or tryptophan, this CDR3 likely reflects a read error. It is unclear where the CDR3 begins or ends on the DNA, so no DNA is shown, and the CDR3 is as TCRdb lists it. The rearrangement uses TRBV24-1 and TRBJ2-4. CDR1 KGHDR and CDR2 SFDVKD come from the germline V gene. The CDR3 sequence runs 8 residues, both termini included. CDR3 in amino acids: CATSVRGR.

A remark on this clonotype: An end of the junction differs from the germline gene, which may be a read error. V usage is TRBV11-1 and J usage is TRBJ2-1, with 9 bases lining up with TRBD2. The CDR3 is 15 residues long. The germline CDR1 and CDR2 sequences are SGHAT and FQDESV (reference sequence). Here the CDR3 reads CTSSPSGTSYNEQFF. In DNA, the CDR3 is TGTACCAGCAGCCCTAGCGGGACTTCCTACAATGAGCAGTTCTTC.

This clonotype was seen a few times. The chain links TRBV29-1 to TRBJ2-7; 10 nucleotides agree with TRBD2. Germline-derived CDR1 and CDR2 are SQVTM and ANQGSEA. V trimming: 4 bases; J trimming: 5 bases; junction bases outside the gene matches: 5. CDR3 length: 13 amino acids. In DNA form, the CDR3 reads TGCAGCGTTGGATCAGCGGGGGGGCACGAGCAGTACTTC. The encoded protein is CSVGSAGGHEQYF.

This clonotype was recorded at least ten times. V is TRBV29-1 and J is TRBJ1-2; D is possibly TRBD1 (5 bases). Germline V lookup: CDR1 SQVTM, CDR2 ANQGSEA. The CDR3 has 13 residues. V lost 4 bases and J 3 bases, leaving 12 bases between the germline ends. The CDR3 protein is CSVVLGVDYGYTF. CDR3 nucleotide sequence: TGCAGCGTTGTTTTGGGGGTTGACTATGGCTACACCTTC.